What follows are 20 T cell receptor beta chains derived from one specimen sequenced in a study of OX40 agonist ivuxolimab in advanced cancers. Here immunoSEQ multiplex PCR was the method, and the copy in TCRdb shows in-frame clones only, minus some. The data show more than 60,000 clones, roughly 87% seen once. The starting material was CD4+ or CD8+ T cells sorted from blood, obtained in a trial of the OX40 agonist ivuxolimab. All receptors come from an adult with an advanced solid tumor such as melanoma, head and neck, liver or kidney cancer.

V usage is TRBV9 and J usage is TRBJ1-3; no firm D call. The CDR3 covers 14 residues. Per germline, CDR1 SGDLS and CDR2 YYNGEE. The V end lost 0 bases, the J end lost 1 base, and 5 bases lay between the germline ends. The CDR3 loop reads CASSVEGSGNTIYF. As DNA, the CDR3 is TGTGCCAGCAGCGTAGAGGGTTCTGGAAACACCATATATTTT.

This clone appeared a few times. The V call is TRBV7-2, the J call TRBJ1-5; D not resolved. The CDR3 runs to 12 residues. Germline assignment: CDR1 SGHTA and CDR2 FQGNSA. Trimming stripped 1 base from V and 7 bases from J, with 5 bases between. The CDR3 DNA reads TGTGCCAGCAGCTTAGGGAAGCAGCCCCAGCATTTT. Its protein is CASSLGKQPQHF.

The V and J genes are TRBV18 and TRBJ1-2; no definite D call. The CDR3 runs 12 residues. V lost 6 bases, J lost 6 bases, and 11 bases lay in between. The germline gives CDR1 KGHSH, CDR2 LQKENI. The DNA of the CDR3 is TGTGCCAGCTCGTCCTCAGCGGATGGCTACACCTTC. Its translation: CASSSSADGYTF.

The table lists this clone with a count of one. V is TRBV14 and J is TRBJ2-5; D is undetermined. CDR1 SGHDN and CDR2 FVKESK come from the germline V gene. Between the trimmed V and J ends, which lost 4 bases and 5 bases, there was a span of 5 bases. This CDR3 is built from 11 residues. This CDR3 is CASSPGETQYF. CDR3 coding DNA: TGTGCCAGCAGCCCCGGCGAGACCCAGTACTTC.

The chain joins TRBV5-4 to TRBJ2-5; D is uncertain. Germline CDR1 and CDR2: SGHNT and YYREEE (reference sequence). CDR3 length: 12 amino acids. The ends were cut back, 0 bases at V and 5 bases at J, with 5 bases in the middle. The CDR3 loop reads CASSLVTETQYF. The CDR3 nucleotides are TGTGCCAGCAGCTTGGTCACCGAGACCCAGTACTTC.

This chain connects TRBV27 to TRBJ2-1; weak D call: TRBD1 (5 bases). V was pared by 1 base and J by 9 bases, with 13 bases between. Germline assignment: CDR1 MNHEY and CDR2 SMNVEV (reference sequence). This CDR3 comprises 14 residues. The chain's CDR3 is CASSLYPRGFEQFF. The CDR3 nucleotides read TGTGCCAGCAGTTTATACCCTAGGGGATTTGAGCAGTTCTTC.

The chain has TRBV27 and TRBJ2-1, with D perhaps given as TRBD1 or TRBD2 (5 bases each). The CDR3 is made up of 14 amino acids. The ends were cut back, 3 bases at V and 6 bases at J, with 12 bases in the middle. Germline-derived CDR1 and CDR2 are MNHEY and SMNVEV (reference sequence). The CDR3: CASSFSGTSNEQFF. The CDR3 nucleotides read TGTGCCAGCAGTTTCTCCGGGACCAGCAATGAGCAGTTCTTC.

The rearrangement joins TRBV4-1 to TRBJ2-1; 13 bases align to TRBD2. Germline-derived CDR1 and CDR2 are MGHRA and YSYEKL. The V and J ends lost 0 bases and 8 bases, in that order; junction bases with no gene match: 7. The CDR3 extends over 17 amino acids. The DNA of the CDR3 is TGCGCCAGCAGCCAAGATAGACTAGCGGGAGGCAGTGATGAGCAGTTCTTC. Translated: CASSQDRLAGGSDEQFF.

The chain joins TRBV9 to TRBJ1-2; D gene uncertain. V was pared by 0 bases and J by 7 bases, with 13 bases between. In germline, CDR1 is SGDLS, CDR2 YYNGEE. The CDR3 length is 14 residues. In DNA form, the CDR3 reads TGTGCCAGCAGCGTAGGGGCCCTGGACTTTGGCTACACCTTC. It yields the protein CASSVGALDFGYTF.

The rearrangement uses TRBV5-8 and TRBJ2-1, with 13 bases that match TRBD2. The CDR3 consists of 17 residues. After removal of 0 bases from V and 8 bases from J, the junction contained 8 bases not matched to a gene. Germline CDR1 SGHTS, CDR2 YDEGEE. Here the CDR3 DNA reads TGTGCCAGCAGCTTGGCCGGGACTAGCGGGAAGGAGTATGAGCAGTTCTTC. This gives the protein CASSLAGTSGKEYEQFF.

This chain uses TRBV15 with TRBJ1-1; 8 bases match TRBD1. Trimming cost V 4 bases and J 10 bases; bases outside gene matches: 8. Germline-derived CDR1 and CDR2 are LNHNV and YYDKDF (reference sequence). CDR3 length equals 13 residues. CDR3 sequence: CATSTGRGLLAFF. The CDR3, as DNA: TGTGCCACCAGCACCGGCAGGGGGCTTTTAGCTTTCTTT.

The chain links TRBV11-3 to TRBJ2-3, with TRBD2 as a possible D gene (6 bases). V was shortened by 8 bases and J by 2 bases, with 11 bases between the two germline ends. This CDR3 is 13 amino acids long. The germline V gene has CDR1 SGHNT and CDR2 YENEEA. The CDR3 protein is CASAAGLTDTQYF. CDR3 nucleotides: TGTGCCAGCGCGGCGGGGCTCACAGATACGCAGTATTTT.

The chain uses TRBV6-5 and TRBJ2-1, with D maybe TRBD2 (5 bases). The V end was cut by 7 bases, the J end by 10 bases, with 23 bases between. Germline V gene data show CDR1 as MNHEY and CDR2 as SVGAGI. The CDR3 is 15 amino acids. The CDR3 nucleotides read TGTGCCAGCACCCCGAGGGCAGAACCGGGAACCGAGCAGTTCTTC. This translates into CASTPRAEPGTEQFF.

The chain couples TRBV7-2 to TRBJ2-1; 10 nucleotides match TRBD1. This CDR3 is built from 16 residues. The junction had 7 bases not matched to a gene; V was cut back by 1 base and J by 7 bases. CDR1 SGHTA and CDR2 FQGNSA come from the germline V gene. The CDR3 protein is CASSLVGTGARNEQFF. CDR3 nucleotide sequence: TGTGCCAGCAGCTTAGTTGGGACAGGGGCCCGGAATGAGCAGTTCTTC.

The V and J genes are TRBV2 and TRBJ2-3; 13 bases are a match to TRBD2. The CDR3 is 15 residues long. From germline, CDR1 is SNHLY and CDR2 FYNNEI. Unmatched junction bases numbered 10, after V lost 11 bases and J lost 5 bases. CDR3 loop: CAGSGLAGVGDTQYF. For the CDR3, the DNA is TGTGCCGGCTCAGGACTAGCGGGAGTGGGAGATACGCAGTATTTT.

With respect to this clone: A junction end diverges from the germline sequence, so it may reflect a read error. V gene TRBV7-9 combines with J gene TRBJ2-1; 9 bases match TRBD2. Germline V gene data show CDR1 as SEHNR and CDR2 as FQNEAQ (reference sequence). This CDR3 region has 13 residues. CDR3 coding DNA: TGTGCCAGCAGCCCCTCCGGGACTAGCTTAACCCTCTTC. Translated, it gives CASSPSGTSLTLF.

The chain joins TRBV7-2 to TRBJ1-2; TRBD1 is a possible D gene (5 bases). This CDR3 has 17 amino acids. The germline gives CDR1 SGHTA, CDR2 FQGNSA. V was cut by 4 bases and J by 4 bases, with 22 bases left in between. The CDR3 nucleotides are TGTGCCAGCAGCTCCCCCTTCGAGAAGGGGAACATCTATGGCTACACCTTC. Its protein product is CASSSPFEKGNIYGYTF.

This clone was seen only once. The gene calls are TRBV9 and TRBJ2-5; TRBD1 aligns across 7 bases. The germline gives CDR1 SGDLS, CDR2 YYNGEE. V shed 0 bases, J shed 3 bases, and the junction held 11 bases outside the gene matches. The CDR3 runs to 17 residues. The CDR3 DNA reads TGTGCCAGCAGCGTAGTACCCCTCGCAGGGGGTGAAGAGACCCAGTACTTC. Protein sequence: CASSVVPLAGGEETQYF.

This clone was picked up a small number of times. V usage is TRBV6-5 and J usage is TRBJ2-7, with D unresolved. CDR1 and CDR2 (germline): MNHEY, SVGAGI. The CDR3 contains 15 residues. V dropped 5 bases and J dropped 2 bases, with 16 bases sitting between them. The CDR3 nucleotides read TGTGCCAGCAGTCTGGTCGGCCCCGTCGCCTACGAGCAGTACTTC. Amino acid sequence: CASSLVGPVAYEQYF.

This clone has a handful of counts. The CDR3 nucleotides read TGTGCCAGCTCACCCACAAACGGAGAGACCCAGTACTTC. It translates to CASSPTNGETQYF. This rearrangement joins TRBV18 to TRBJ2-5; no reliable D call. Per germline, CDR1 KGHSH and CDR2 LQKENI. CDR3 size: 13 residues. The V gene lost 3 bases and the J gene lost 4 bases, with 9 bases spanning the gap.